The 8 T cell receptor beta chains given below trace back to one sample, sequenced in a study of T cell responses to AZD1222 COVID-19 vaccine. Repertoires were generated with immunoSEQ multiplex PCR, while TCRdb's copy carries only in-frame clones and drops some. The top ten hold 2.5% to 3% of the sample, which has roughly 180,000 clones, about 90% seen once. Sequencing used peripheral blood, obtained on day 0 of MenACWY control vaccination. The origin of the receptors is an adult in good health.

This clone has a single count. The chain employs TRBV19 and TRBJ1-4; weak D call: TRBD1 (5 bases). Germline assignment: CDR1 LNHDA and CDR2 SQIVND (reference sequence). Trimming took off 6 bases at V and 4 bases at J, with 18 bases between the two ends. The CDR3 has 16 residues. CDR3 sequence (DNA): TGTGCCAGTAGACGACAGCGGGACGGGATTAATGAAAAACTGTTTTTT. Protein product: CASRRQRDGINEKLFF.

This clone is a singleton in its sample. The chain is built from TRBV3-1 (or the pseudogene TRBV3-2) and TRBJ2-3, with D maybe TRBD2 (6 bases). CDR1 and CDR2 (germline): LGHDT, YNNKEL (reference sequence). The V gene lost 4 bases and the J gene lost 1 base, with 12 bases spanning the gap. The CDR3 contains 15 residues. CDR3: CASSPRGSGTDTQYF. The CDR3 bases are TGTGCCAGCAGCCCTCGGGGGTCAGGCACAGATACGCAGTATTTT.

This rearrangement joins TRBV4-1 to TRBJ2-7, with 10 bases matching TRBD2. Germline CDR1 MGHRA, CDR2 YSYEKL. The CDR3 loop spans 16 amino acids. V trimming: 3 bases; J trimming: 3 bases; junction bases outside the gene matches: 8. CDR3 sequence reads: CASSQDWTSGNYEQYF. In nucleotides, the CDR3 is TGCGCCAGCAGCCAGGACTGGACTAGCGGAAACTACGAGCAGTACTTC.

The CDR3 sequence: CASSKENRGTQETQYF. CDR3 bases: TGTGCCAGCAGCAAAGAGAACAGGGGTACCCAAGAGACCCAGTACTTC. This chain connects TRBV21-1 to TRBJ2-5; the table's D gene call, TRBD1, was not cross checked with the DNA. TRBV21-1 counts as a pseudogene. The CDR3 totals 16 residues.

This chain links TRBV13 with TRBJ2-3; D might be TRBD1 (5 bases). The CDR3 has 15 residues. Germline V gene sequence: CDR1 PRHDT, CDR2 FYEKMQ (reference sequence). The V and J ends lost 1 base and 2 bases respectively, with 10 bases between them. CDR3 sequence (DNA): TGTGCCAGCAGCTTAGAGGGGTTCCTCACAGATACGCAGTATTTT. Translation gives CASSLEGFLTDTQYF. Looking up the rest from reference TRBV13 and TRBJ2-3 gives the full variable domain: AAGVIQSPRHLIKEKRETATLKCYPIPRHDTVYWYQQGPGQDPQFLISFYEKMQSDKGSIPDRFSAQQFSDYHSELNMSSLELGDSALYFCASSLEGFLTDTQYFGPGTRLTVL.

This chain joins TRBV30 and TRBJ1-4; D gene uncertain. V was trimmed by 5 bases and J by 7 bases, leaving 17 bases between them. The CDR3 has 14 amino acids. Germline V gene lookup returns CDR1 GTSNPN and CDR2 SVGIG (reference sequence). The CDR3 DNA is TGTGCCTGGTCTTCCCACCCCGGGAGTGAAAAACTGTTTTTT. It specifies CAWSSHPGSEKLFF.

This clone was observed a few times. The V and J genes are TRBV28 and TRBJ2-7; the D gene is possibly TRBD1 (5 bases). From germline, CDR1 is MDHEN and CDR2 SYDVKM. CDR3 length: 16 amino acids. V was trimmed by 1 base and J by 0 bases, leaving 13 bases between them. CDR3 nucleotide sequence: TGTGCCAGCAGTTTATTCCAGGGAATGTCCTCCTACGAGCAGTACTTC. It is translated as CASSLFQGMSSYEQYF.

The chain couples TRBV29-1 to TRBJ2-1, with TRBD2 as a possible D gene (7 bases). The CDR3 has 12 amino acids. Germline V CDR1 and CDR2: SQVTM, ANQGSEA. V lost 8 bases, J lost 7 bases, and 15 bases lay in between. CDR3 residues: CSLRGGSNEQFF. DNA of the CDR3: TGCAGCTTGAGGGGGGGGTCGAATGAGCAGTTCTTC.